The 26 T cell receptor beta chains given below trace back to one sample, sequenced in a study of T cells after yellow fever vaccination. TCRdb ran MiXCR on the 5' RACE reads and lists one entry per CDR3 protein. The sample has around 310,000 distinct CDR3 sequences; roughly 4.3% are singletons. Here the sequenced sample was PBMCs, taken 15 days after the yellow fever booster vaccination. The receptor set was obtained from a man aged 18 to 30 who received the YFV17D yellow fever vaccine.

The V call is TRBV28, the J call TRBJ2-1; 13 bases match TRBD2. V lost 7 bases to trimming and J lost 5 bases; unmatched junction nucleotides: 5. From germline, CDR1 is MDHEN and CDR2 SYDVKM. The CDR3 covers 15 residues. The CDR3 nucleotides read TGTGCCAGCAATAAACTAGCGGGGGGGAACAATGAGCAGTTCTTC. It codes for CASNKLAGGNNEQFF. Supplemented by reference TRBV28 and TRBJ2-1, the full variable domain reads DVKVTQSSRYLVKRTGEKVFLECVQDMDHENMFWYRQDPGLGLRLIYFSYDVKMKEKGDIPEGYSVSREKKERFSLILESASTNQTSMYLCASNKLAGGNNEQFFGPGTRLTVL.

This clonotype was seen a few times. The chain is built from TRBV24-1 and TRBJ2-7, with 10 bases matching TRBD1. The V and J ends lost 3 bases and 5 bases, in that order; junction bases with no gene match: 9. CDR1 and CDR2 (germline): KGHDR, SFDVKD. The CDR3 covers 16 residues. CDR3 protein: CATSDLGQGVSHEQYF. DNA for the CDR3: TGTGCCACCAGTGATCTTGGACAGGGGGTATCCCACGAGCAGTACTTC.

This clonotype was picked up a small number of times. V usage is TRBV27 and J usage is TRBJ1-6, with a possible D match to TRBD1 (5 bases). Germline lookup yields CDR1 MNHEY and CDR2 SMNVEV (reference sequence). The CDR3 consists of 18 residues. V shed 2 bases and J shed 9 bases, with 23 bases lying between them. CDR3 nucleotide sequence: TGTGCCAGCAGTTTAAAGAACAGGCCCATGGGTCTGGGTTCACCCCTCCACTTT. Translation gives CASSLKNRPMGLGSPLHF.

This clonotype turned up a few times. This chain links TRBV5-1 with TRBJ2-3; 7 positions agree with TRBD1. Trimming removed 2 bases from V and 2 bases from J; junction bases left unmatched: 8. CDR1 and CDR2 (germline): SGHRS, YFSETQ. CDR3 length: 16 residues. CDR3 coding DNA: TGCGCCAGCAGCTTCGGGACAGCGACGCTCACAGATACGCAGTATTTT. Translating it yields CASSFGTATLTDTQYF.

This clonotype showed up just a few times. The chain recombines TRBV28 with TRBJ1-1; the D is unclear. Germline V gene sequence: CDR1 MDHEN, CDR2 SYDVKM. Trimming removed 7 bases at V and 4 bases at J, with 16 bases between. The CDR3 loop spans 14 amino acids. The CDR3 here is CASTTYSLPTEAFF. The CDR3 nucleotides are TGTGCCAGCACCACGTACAGTTTGCCCACTGAAGCTTTCTTT.

This clonotype was recorded many times. V gene TRBV27 combines with J gene TRBJ1-6; no definite D call. The CDR3 totals 12 residues. V was pared by 6 bases and J by 13 bases, with 13 bases between. Germline V CDR1 and CDR2: MNHEY, SMNVEV (reference sequence). CDR3 region: CASSSLGQPLHF. The CDR3 DNA reads as TGTGCCAGCAGCTCTCTTGGCCAGCCCCTCCACTTT.

This clonotype was found many times. The gene calls are TRBV6-2 or TRBV6-3 and TRBJ2-7; D is possibly TRBD1 (6 bases). The CDR3 runs to 13 residues. CDR1 and CDR2 from the germline V gene are MNHEY and SVGEGT. The germline V and J ends were trimmed by 8 bases and 4 bases, with 15 bases remaining between them. CDR3 sequence reads: CASGVDRQYEQYF. For the CDR3, the DNA is TGTGCCAGCGGGGTCGACAGGCAATACGAGCAGTACTTC.

This clonotype occurred a few times. The chain links TRBV7-9 to TRBJ1-2; no clear D gene. Germline-derived CDR1 and CDR2 are SEHNR and FQNEAQ (reference sequence). This CDR3 comprises 15 residues. Trimming removed 5 bases at V and 2 bases at J, with 15 bases between. CDR3 amino acids: CASSHQDGRNYGYTF. For the CDR3, the DNA is TGTGCCAGCAGCCATCAGGACGGGAGGAACTATGGCTACACCTTC.

This clonotype was seen many times. V and J are TRBV2 and TRBJ1-2, with a tentative D call TRBD1 (6 bases). CDR3 size: 14 residues. Trimming removed 11 bases from V and 0 bases from J, with 16 bases in between. The germline V gene encodes CDR1 SNHLY and CDR2 FYNNEI. CDR3 sequence: CAYHGGNTNYGYTF. In DNA, the CDR3 is TGTGCCTATCACGGGGGCAATACTAACTATGGCTACACCTTC.

This clonotype was picked up a small number of times. This chain links TRBV7-6 with TRBJ1-6, with a tentative D call TRBD1 (5 bases). Deletions cut 4 bases from V and 11 bases from J, with 15 bases between. Germline V CDR1 and CDR2: SGHVS, FNYEAQ. The CDR3 has 14 amino acids. For the CDR3, the DNA is TGTGCCAGCAGCTCAGACTGGGGACGAACACCCCTCCACTTT. Amino acid sequence: CASSSDWGRTPLHF.

This clonotype was seen only a few times. This chain links TRBV7-2 with TRBJ1-5, with D uncertain. V lost 3 bases, J lost 1 base, and 13 bases lay in between. CDR1 is SGHTA and CDR2 is FQGNSA in the germline V gene. The CDR3 is 16 amino acids. For the CDR3, the DNA is TGTGCCAGCAGCTTCCGGGTAATGACGAGCAATCAGCCCCAGCATTTT. Translating gives CASSFRVMTSNQPQHF.

This clonotype was counted a few times. The chain has TRBV5-1 and TRBJ2-2, with 8 bases identical to TRBD1. Germline V lookup: CDR1 SGHRS, CDR2 YFSETQ. V lost 3 bases to trimming and J lost 2 bases; unmatched junction nucleotides: 6. The CDR3 has 16 amino acids. The CDR3 nucleotides read TGCGCCAGCAGCTCGCGACAGGGGATAAACACCGGGGAGCTGTTTTTT. Protein product: CASSSRQGINTGELFF.

This clonotype appeared many times. The chain has TRBV7-2 and TRBJ2-1; D not certain. The germline gives CDR1 SGHTA, CDR2 FQGNSA. This CDR3 spans 13 amino acids. Trimming removed 4 bases from V and 5 bases from J, with 9 bases in between. DNA of the CDR3: TGTGCCAGCAGCTACTCTCGAAACAATGAGCAGTTCTTC. Encoded protein: CASSYSRNNEQFF.

In this sample, this clonotype turned up many times. V is TRBV3-1 and J is TRBJ1-5; D not certain. Trimming stripped 4 bases from V and 1 base from J, with 8 bases between. This CDR3 region has 14 residues. Germline CDR1 reads LGHDT; CDR2 reads YNNKEL (reference sequence). Here the CDR3 DNA reads TGTGCCAGCAGCCTGGGTTGGAGCAATCAGCCCCAGCATTTT. The encoded protein is CASSLGWSNQPQHF.

This clonotype was seen at least ten times. V gene TRBV6-5 combines with J gene TRBJ1-3; D is undetermined. CDR3 length equals 17 residues. The V gene lost 2 bases and the J gene lost 0 bases, with 14 bases spanning the gap. Per germline, CDR1 MNHEY and CDR2 SVGAGI. The CDR3 sequence: CASSYLEEYFSGNTIYF. The CDR3 coding sequence is TGTGCCAGCAGTTACCTGGAGGAGTACTTCTCTGGAAACACCATATATTTT.

In its sample, this clonotype was seen a few times. The rearrangement links TRBV11-1 to TRBJ2-3; D could derive from TRBD1 or TRBD2 (6 bases each). Trimming left V 8 bases short and J 0 bases short, with 18 bases between. The CDR3 covers 16 residues. Per the germline V gene, CDR1 is SGHAT and CDR2 is FQDESV (reference sequence). This CDR3 reads CASRRGYSGSTDTQYF. CDR3 coding DNA: TGTGCCAGCCGGAGGGGGTACAGCGGGAGCACAGATACGCAGTATTTT. Full variable domain (remainder filled in from reference TRBV11-1 and TRBJ2-3): EAEVAQSPRYKITEKSQAVAFWCDPISGHATLYWYRQILGQGPELLVQFQDESVVDDSQLPKDRFSAERLKGVDSTLKIQPAELGDSAMYLCASRRGYSGSTDTQYFGPGTRLTVL.

This clonotype was counted many times. The rearrangement links TRBV5-1 to TRBJ1-1; D uncertain. V was shortened by 3 bases and J by 0 bases, with 12 bases between the two germline ends. Germline V CDR1 and CDR2: SGHRS, YFSETQ. The CDR3 consists of 15 residues. The CDR3 here is CASSSDTGMNTEAFF. DNA of the CDR3: TGCGCCAGCAGCTCTGACACCGGTATGAACACTGAAGCTTTCTTT.

The J gene is TRBJ2-5, the V gene TRBV5-1; 7 nucleotides agree with TRBD1. Germline CDR1 is SGHRS and CDR2 is YFSETQ. The ends lost 6 bases at V and 5 bases at J; junction bases unmatched: 10. This CDR3 is built from 14 residues. CDR3 nucleotides: TGCGCCAGCATCGAGGGGGCGAGCGGCGAGACCCAGTACTTC. Protein: CASIEGASGETQYF.

This clonotype was seen at least ten times. The V gene is TRBV12-3 or TRBV12-4, the J gene TRBJ2-5, with D tentatively TRBD2 (5 bases). This CDR3 has 16 amino acids. Deletions cut 5 bases from V and 1 base from J, with 17 bases between. For the CDR3, the DNA is TGTGCCAGCAGTATACCCATAGGAGCGGCCCAAGAGACCCAGTACTTC. Its translation is CASSIPIGAAQETQYF.

This clonotype has at least ten counts. This chain uses TRBV10-2 with TRBJ2-1; 9 positions match TRBD2. CDR1 WSHSY and CDR2 SAAADI come from the germline V gene. Losses at the gene ends were 6 bases for V and 6 bases for J; bases not matched to a gene: 6. The CDR3 covers 14 residues. CDR3: CASSLAGTGNEQFF. CDR3 DNA sequence: TGCGCCAGCAGCCTAGCGGGGACGGGCAATGAGCAGTTCTTC.

V is TRBV29-1 and J is TRBJ1-2, with D possibly TRBD1 on 5 matching bases. Trimming removed 0 bases from V and 8 bases from J, with 13 bases in between. The CDR3 contains 13 residues. Per germline, CDR1 SQVTM and CDR2 ANQGSEA. DNA of the CDR3: TGCAGCGTTGAAGATCGGACGGGGGAAGGCTACACCTTC. It yields the protein CSVEDRTGEGYTF.

This clonotype was recorded at least ten times. The V and J genes are TRBV6-5 and TRBJ2-7; 12 bases match TRBD1. With 10 bases clipped from V and 5 bases from J, the junction kept 15 bases outside the gene matches. This CDR3 comprises 16 residues. The germline V gene has CDR1 MNHEY and CDR2 SVGAGI. CDR3 region: CATRPMSGTGGDEQYV. The CDR3 DNA is TGTGCCACCAGACCCATGAGTGGGACAGGGGGCGACGAGCAGTACGTC.

This clonotype was observed many times. The rearrangement joins TRBV27 to TRBJ2-2; TRBD1 might be the D (5 bases). V dropped 5 bases and J dropped 1 base, with 11 bases sitting between them. CDR3 length: 15 amino acids. Germline V gene sequence: CDR1 MNHEY, CDR2 SMNVEV (reference sequence). This CDR3 is CASSLLTVNTGELFF. CDR3 nucleotides: TGTGCCAGCAGTCTGTTGACAGTGAACACCGGGGAGCTGTTTTTT.

This clonotype came up a few times. The chain links TRBV29-1 to TRBJ2-5, with 8 bases lining up with TRBD1. The CDR3 is 13 amino acids. Unmatched junction bases numbered 4, after V lost 6 bases and J lost 1 base. CDR1 SQVTM and CDR2 ANQGSEA come from the germline V gene. The CDR3: CSVDDRGQETQYF. CDR3 nucleotides: TGCAGCGTGGACGACAGGGGCCAAGAGACCCAGTACTTC. The full variable domain, with the rest looked up from reference TRBV29-1 and TRBJ2-5, is SAVISQKPSRDICQRGTSLTIQCQVDSQVTMMFWYRQQPGQSLTLIATANQGSEATYESGFVIDKFPISRPNLTFSTLTVSNMSPEDSSIYLCSVDDRGQETQYFGPGTRLLVL.

This clonotype was counted ten times or more. CDR3: CASSQVGGGEAFF. The CDR3 region has the DNA TGCGCCAGCAGCCAAGTGGGAGGGGGGGAAGCTTTCTTT. The chain joins TRBV4-1 to TRBJ1-1; D might be TRBD1 (6 bases). There are 13 residues in the CDR3. The V and J ends lost 1 base and 8 bases respectively, with 11 bases between them. Germline V gene data show CDR1 as MGHRA and CDR2 as YSYEKL.

This clonotype has just a few counts. This chain joins TRBV2 and TRBJ1-2; D not resolved. Trimming removed 7 bases from V and 10 bases from J, with 22 bases in between. Germline assignment: CDR1 SNHLY and CDR2 FYNNEI. The CDR3 is 14 residues long. CDR3 in amino acids: CASTRTEAGDLYTF. The CDR3 DNA follows: TGTGCCAGCACCCGCACTGAGGCAGGCGACCTCTACACCTTC.